The 3 T cell receptor beta chains listed next were all sequenced from one sample in a study of PD-1 blockade in classical Hodgkin lymphoma. Measured with immunoSEQ multiplex PCR; TCRdb has only the in-frame clones, and not every one. This sample has 100,000 or so clones, with roughly 87% found just once. Time point in this sample: cycle 4 day 1 (C4D1), after more than five weeks of nivolumab. All trial patients relapsed after autologous stem cell transplantation. The input for sequencing was peripheral blood mononuclear cells (PBMCs), taken before the fourth cycle of nivolumab. Receptors originate from a human donor with classical Hodgkin lymphoma.

The V and J genes are TRBV5-8 and TRBJ1-4, with 9 bases matching TRBD1. Looked up from germline, CDR1 is SGHTS and CDR2 is YDEGEE. The J segment lost 8 bases and the V segment lost 2 bases, leaving 4 bases of the junction unmatched. The length of the CDR3 is 14 residues. CDR3 residues: CASSFSGTGEKLFF. The DNA of the CDR3 is TGTGCCAGCAGCTTTTCCGGGACAGGGGAAAAACTGTTTTTT.

This chain links TRBV30 with TRBJ1-5; TRBD1 agrees at 9 bases. This CDR3 has 15 amino acids. The J segment lost 0 bases and the V segment lost 4 bases, leaving 4 bases of the junction unmatched. Per germline, CDR1 GTSNPN and CDR2 SVGIG (reference sequence). In nucleotides, the CDR3 is TGTGCCTGGACCAAGACAGGGGGTAGCAATCAGCCCCAGCATTTT. Translation: CAWTKTGGSNQPQHF.

The V gene is TRBV5-5, the J gene TRBJ2-5, with 10 positions matching TRBD2. The V gene's germline CDR1 is SGHKS and CDR2 YYEKEE (reference sequence). With 0 bases clipped from V and 4 bases from J, the junction kept 9 bases outside the gene matches. This CDR3 spans 17 amino acids. This chain's CDR3 is CASSLGVLAGVGETQYF. The DNA for the CDR3 is TGTGCCAGCAGCTTGGGGGTTCTAGCGGGAGTCGGAGAGACCCAGTACTTC.